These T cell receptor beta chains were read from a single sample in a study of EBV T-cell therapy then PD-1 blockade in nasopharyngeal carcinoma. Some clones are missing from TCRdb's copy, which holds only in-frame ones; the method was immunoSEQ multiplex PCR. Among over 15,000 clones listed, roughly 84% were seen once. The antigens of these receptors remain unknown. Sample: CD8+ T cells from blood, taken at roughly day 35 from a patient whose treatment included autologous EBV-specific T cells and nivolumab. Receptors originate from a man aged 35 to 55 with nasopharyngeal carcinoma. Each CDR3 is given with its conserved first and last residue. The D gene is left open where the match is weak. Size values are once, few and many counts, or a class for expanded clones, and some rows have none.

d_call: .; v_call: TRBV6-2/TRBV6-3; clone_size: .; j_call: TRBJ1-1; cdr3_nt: TGTGCCAGCAGTTACGGCAGAAGGAGCACTGAAGCTTTCTTT; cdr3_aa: CASSYGRRSTEAFF
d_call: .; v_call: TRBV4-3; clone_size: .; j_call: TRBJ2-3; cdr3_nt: TGCGCCAGCAGCCAATTCGGGGGCCAGGAGGGGGATACGCAGTATTTT; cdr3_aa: CASSQFGGQEGDTQYF
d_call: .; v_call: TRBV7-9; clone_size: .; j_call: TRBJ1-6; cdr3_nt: TGTGCCAGCAGCTCAGAGACAGAAGAGGGTTCACCCCTCCACTTT; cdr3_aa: CASSSETEEGSPLHF
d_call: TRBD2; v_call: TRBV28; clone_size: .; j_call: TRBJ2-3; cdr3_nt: TGTGCCAGCAGTCGGACTAGCGGGGTACACACAGATACGCAGTATTTT; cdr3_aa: CASSRTSGVHTDTQYF
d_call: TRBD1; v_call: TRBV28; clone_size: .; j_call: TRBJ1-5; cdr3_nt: TGTGCCAGCAGTTTATGGGGGACAGGGCGGAGTCAGCCCCAGCATTTT; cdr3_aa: CASSLWGTGRSQPQHF
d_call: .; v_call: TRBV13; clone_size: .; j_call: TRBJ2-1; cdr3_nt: TGTGCCACCGAAAGGGGATCCTACAATGAGCAGTTCTTC; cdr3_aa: CATERGSYNEQFF
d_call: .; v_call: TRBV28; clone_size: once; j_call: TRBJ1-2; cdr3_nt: TGTGCCAGCAGTTTCCCCCAGAACTATGGCTACACCTTC; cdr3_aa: CASSFPQNYGYTF
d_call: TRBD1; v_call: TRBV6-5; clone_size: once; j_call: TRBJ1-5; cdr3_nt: TGTGCCAGCAGTTACGGACAGGGGGTTCAGCCCCAGCATTTT; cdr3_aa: CASSYGQGVQPQHF
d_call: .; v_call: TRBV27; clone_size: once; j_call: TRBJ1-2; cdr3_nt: TGTGCCAGCAGTTTGAACAGGGCCTATGGCTACACCTTC; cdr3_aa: CASSLNRAYGYTF
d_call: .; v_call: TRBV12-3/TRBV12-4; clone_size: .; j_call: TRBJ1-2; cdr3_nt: TGTGCCAGCAGTTTCGGTAACTATGGCTACACCTTC; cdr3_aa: CASSFGNYGYTF
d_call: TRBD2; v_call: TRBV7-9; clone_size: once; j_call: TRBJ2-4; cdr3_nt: TGTGCCAGCAGCTCCCCTAGCGGTCTAGCCAAAAACATTCAGTACTTC; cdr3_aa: CASSSPSGLAKNIQYF
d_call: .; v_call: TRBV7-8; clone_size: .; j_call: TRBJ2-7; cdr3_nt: TGTGCCAGCAGCGCCAGGAAACAGGGTTCCTACGAGCAGTACTTC; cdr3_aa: CASSARKQGSYEQYF
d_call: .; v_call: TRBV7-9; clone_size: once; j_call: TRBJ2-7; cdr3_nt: TGTGCCAGCAGCGGGATACAGGGGACTCTACCCTACGAGCAGTACTTC; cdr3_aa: CASSGIQGTLPYEQYF
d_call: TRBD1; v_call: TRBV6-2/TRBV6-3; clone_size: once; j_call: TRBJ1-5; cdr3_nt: TGTGCCAGCAGTTATGGGACAGAAAGCAATCAGCCCCAGCATTTT; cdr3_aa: CASSYGTESNQPQHF
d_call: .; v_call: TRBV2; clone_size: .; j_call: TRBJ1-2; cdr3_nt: TGTGCCAGCCAGATCGTCTATGGCTACACCTTC; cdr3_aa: CASQIVYGYTF